These 9 T cell receptor beta chains were sequenced from one sample in a study of shared T cell receptors in the human thymus. Sequenced by immunoSEQ multiplex PCR; TCRdb stores in-frame clones only, minus some. The repertoire includes hundreds of thousands of clones, more than 75% of them detected once, and 0.009% to 0.0095% sits in the top ten. This sample also belongs to another study, concerning human thymus T cells.

The sequenced sample was thymocytes. The receptor source for this set is a boy in the first two years of life with a congenital heart defect.

The rearrangement uses TRBV28 and TRBJ2-5; a possible D gene is TRBD2 (5 bases). The length of the CDR3 is 14 residues. Germline loops: CDR1 MDHEN, CDR2 SYDVKM. V lost 5 bases, J lost 1 base, and 11 bases lay in between. The CDR3 coding sequence is TGTGCCAGCAGTGCGGACTCACCCCAAGAGACCCAGTACTTC. Translating gives CASSADSPQETQYF.

The rearrangement links TRBV27 to TRBJ1-4; D remains ambiguous. This CDR3 region has 14 residues. V shed 2 bases and J shed 6 bases, with 10 bases lying between them. CDR1 is MNHEY, CDR2 SMNVEV, per germline (reference sequence). CDR3 region: CASSLTTADEKLFF. Here the CDR3 DNA reads TGTGCCAGCAGTTTAACTACAGCGGATGAAAAACTGTTTTTT.

The chain couples TRBV28 to TRBJ2-3; 8 bases align to TRBD2. The germline V gene has CDR1 MDHEN and CDR2 SYDVKM. CDR3 length: 16 amino acids. V was pared by 6 bases and J by 1 base, with 9 bases of the junction left unmatched. As DNA, the CDR3 is TGTGCCAGCAGATTGCTACTAGCGGAGCGCACAGATACGCAGTATTTT. Amino acid sequence: CASRLLLAERTDTQYF.

The genes are TRBV14 and TRBJ2-1, with TRBD2 identical over 9 bases. CDR1 and CDR2 (germline): SGHDN, FVKESK. The CDR3 is 15 amino acids. J gave up 7 bases and V 5 bases, and 9 bases lay outside the gene matches. The CDR3 nucleotides read TGTGCCAGCAGCTCCCAGGCGGGAGGGCCGAATGAGCAGTTCTTC. Encoded protein: CASSSQAGGPNEQFF.

This chain links TRBV10-3 with TRBJ2-5; no definite D call. The CDR3 sequence is 12 residues long. V lost 3 bases and J lost 4, with 6 bases in between. CDR1 and CDR2 (germline): ENHRY, SYGVKD. CDR3 in DNA: TGTGCCATCAGTGAACAGTTAGAGACCCAGTACTTC. It codes for CAISEQLETQYF.

V is TRBV27 and J is TRBJ2-3, with 14 bases aligning to TRBD2. V shed 2 bases, J shed 0 bases, and the junction held 13 bases outside the gene matches. The CDR3 spans 21 residues. Germline V gene lookup returns CDR1 MNHEY and CDR2 SMNVEV (reference sequence). Here the CDR3 reads CASSLKGWTSGGRKSTDTQYF. Here the CDR3 DNA reads TGTGCCAGCAGTTTAAAGGGTTGGACTAGCGGGGGGAGAAAAAGCACAGATACGCAGTATTTT.

The gene calls are TRBV27 and TRBJ1-2, with no clear D. The V and J ends lost 6 bases and 3 bases respectively, with 11 bases between them. Germline V gives CDR1 MNHEY, CDR2 SMNVEV (reference sequence). CDR3 length equals 13 residues. As DNA, the CDR3 is TGTGCCAGCAGAGCGGGCGGCTACTATGGCTACACCTTC. Translation: CASRAGGYYGYTF.

The chain combines TRBV19 with TRBJ1-4, with unresolved D. V was pared by 4 bases and J by 0 bases, with 6 bases between. The germline V gene has CDR1 LNHDA and CDR2 SQIVND (reference sequence). This CDR3 is built from 14 residues. CDR3 loop: CASSRPATNEKLFF. The CDR3 bases are TGTGCCAGTAGTAGGCCCGCAACTAATGAAAAACTGTTTTTT.

This clone was counted between two and nine times. CDR3 protein: CATSSQGIYEQYF. CDR3 DNA: TGTGCCACCAGCTCACAGGGGATCTACGAGCAGTACTTC. The rearrangement joins TRBV15 to TRBJ2-7; 7 nucleotides agree with TRBD1. CDR1 and CDR2 (germline): LNHNV, YYDKDF (reference sequence). Trimming removed 5 bases from V and 3 bases from J; junction bases left unmatched: 4. This CDR3 is built from 13 residues.